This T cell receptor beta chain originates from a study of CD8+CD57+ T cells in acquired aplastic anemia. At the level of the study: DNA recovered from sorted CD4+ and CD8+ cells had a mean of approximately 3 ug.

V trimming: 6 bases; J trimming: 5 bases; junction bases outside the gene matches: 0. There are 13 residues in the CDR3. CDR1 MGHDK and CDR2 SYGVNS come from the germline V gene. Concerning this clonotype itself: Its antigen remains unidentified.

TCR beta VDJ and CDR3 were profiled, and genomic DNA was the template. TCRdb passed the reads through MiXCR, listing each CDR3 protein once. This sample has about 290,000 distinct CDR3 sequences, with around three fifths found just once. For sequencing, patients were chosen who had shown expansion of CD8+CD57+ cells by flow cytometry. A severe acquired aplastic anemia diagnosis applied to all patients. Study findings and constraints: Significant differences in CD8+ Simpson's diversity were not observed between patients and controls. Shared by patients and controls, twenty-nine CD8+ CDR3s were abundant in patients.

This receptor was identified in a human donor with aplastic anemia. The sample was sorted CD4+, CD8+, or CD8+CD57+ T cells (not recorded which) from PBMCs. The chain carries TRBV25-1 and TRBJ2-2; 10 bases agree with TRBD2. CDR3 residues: CASRTSGTGELFF. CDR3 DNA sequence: TGTGCCAGCAGGACTAGCGGGACCGGGGAGCTGTTTTTT.